Presented here are 22 T cell receptor beta chains from one specimen sequenced in a study of blood T cells in healthy people across ages. PCR was performed a second time for roughly 7 to 12 cycles using a sample-barcoded 5' primer and a J-beta primer mix. TCRdb passed the 5' RACE reads through MiXCR, listing each CDR3 protein once. The sample consists of about 720,000 distinct CDR3 sequences, approximately 25% of them appearing once. This sample was also put to use in a study of T cells of mothers and their children.

Sequencing input: blood. These receptors were taken from a boy aged 10-17 years in good health.

Regarding this clonotype: The junction and the germline gene differ at one end; a read error may be behind it. The gene calls are TRBV3-1 and TRBJ2-5, with 12 bases identical to TRBD2. The CDR3 contains 15 residues. CDR1 LGHDT and CDR2 YNNKEL come from the germline V gene (reference sequence). CDR3 region: CASRGLAGGQETQCF. The CDR3 DNA is TGTGCCAGCAGGGGTCTAGCGGGGGGGCAAGAGACCCAGTGCTTC.

The chain couples TRBV5-1 to TRBJ2-5, with D uncertain. The CDR3 is 12 residues long. V lost 5 bases and J lost 1, with 6 bases in between. Germline CDR1 is SGHRS and CDR2 is YFSETQ. CDR3 residues: CASRVTQETQYF. The DNA of the CDR3 is TGCGCCAGCAGGGTCACCCAAGAGACCCAGTACTTC.

The chain has TRBV20-1 and TRBJ1-5, with D maybe TRBD1 (5 bases). The CDR3 runs 12 residues. Germline loops: CDR1 DFQATT, CDR2 SNEGSKA (reference sequence). Trimming cost V 6 bases and J 3 bases, with 9 bases left between them. For the CDR3, the DNA is TGCAGTGCCGGGACGGCCAATCAGCCCCAGCATTTT. Protein: CSAGTANQPQHF.

The gene calls are TRBV11-2 and TRBJ2-1; D uncertain. Germline loops: CDR1 SGHAT, CDR2 FQNNGV. The length of the CDR3 is 13 residues. Trimming cost V 4 bases and J 10 bases, with 14 bases left between them. CDR3: CASSSNTVYEQFF. CDR3 bases: TGTGCCAGCAGCTCCAACACAGTGTACGAGCAGTTCTTC.

V and J are TRBV19 and TRBJ2-6, with D hard to call. In germline, CDR1 is LNHDA, CDR2 SQIVND (reference sequence). Trimming took 2 bases from V and 0 from J, leaving 11 bases between them. This CDR3 contains 17 residues. Here the CDR3 reads CASSIFDVGSGANVLTF. CDR3 bases: TGTGCCAGTAGTATATTCGACGTCGGCTCTGGGGCCAACGTCCTGACTTTC. Together with reference TRBV19 and TRBJ2-6, the CDR3 gives the full variable domain: DGGITQSPKYLFRKEGQNVTLSCEQNLNHDAMYWYRQDPGQGLRLIYYSQIVNDFQKGDIAEGYSVSREKKESFPLTVTSAQKNPTAFYLCASSIFDVGSGANVLTFGAGSRLTVL.

The chain uses TRBV7-3 and TRBJ1-1; D gene unclear. CDR1 SGHTA and CDR2 FQGTGA come from the germline V gene. V lost 3 bases and J 3 bases, leaving 26 bases between the germline ends. This CDR3 is 19 amino acids long. The CDR3 region is CASSFPDRVKSNRYTEAFF. The CDR3 DNA reads TGTGCCAGCAGCTTTCCCGATCGGGTTAAGTCCAACCGCTACACTGAAGCTTTCTTT.

The chain links TRBV7-9 to TRBJ2-6, with D unresolved. The CDR3 consists of 17 residues. Germline values: CDR1 SEHNR, CDR2 FQNEAQ (reference sequence). The V gene lost 5 bases and the J gene lost 4 bases, with 18 bases spanning the gap. In nucleotides, the CDR3 is TGTGCCAGCAGCGGGGTTATAACCCGGGCCGGGGCCAACGTCCTGACTTTC. Translation gives CASSGVITRAGANVLTF.

V is TRBV6-2 or TRBV6-3 and J is TRBJ2-2; TRBD2 matches 7 bases. The junction had 5 bases not matched to a gene; V was cut back by 5 bases and J by 2 bases. Germline V gene lookup returns CDR1 MNHEY and CDR2 SVGEGT. This CDR3 spans 15 amino acids. CDR3 sequence: CASSHVAGNTGELFF. The CDR3 nucleotides are TGTGCCAGCAGTCACGTAGCGGGCAACACCGGGGAGCTGTTTTTT.

This clonotype was seen a few times. The chain couples TRBV20-1 to TRBJ2-1; no clear D gene. This CDR3 is built from 13 residues. The V end lost 4 bases, the J end lost 3 bases, and 10 bases lay between the germline ends. The germline CDR1 and CDR2 sequences are DFQATT and SNEGSKA (reference sequence). The CDR3 sequence is CSATKRDYNEQFF. The CDR3 DNA sequence: TGCAGTGCTACAAAAAGGGACTACAATGAGCAGTTCTTC.

The CDR3 here is CASSLASAGMGDTQYF. The DNA for the CDR3 is TGTGCCAGCAGCTTAGCGTCCGCGGGAATGGGGGATACGCAGTATTTT. The V and J genes are TRBV7-2 and TRBJ2-3; possible D gene TRBD2, 6 bases. CDR3 size: 16 residues. The germline V gene encodes CDR1 SGHTA and CDR2 FQGNSA. Trimming cost V 0 bases and J 6 bases, with 16 bases left between them.

The rearrangement joins TRBV5-1 to TRBJ2-5; 7 bases align to TRBD2. The J call may not be correct, given that the DNA end is closer to TRBJ2-1. The CDR3 is 15 amino acids. Looked up from germline, CDR1 is SGHRS and CDR2 is YFSETQ. CDR3 DNA: TGCGCCAGCAGCCATACTAGCGCCTCTTACAATGAGCAGTTCTTC. Protein sequence: CASSHTSASYNEQFF.

The CDR3: CSAEGVTDTQYF. CDR3 sequence (DNA): TGCAGCGCAGAGGGTGTGACAGATACGCAGTATTTT. V usage is TRBV29-1 and J usage is TRBJ2-3; the D gene is possibly TRBD2 (5 bases). Looked up from germline, CDR1 is SQVTM and CDR2 is ANQGSEA. Trimming cost V 7 bases and J 3 bases, with 11 bases left between them. The length of the CDR3 is 12 residues.

The rearrangement links TRBV5-6 to TRBJ2-5, with a possible D match to TRBD1 (6 bases). From germline, CDR1 is SGHDT and CDR2 YYEEEE. V gave up 2 bases and J gave up 5 bases, with 16 bases separating them. The CDR3 sequence is 15 residues long. The CDR3 DNA is TGTGCCAGCAGCTTCGGACAGCGAGCACAGGAGACCCAGTACTTC. Encoded protein: CASSFGQRAQETQYF. Filled out from reference TRBV5-6 and TRBJ2-5, the complete variable domain reads DAGVTQSPTHLIKTRGQQVTLRCSPKSGHDTVSWYQQALGQGPQFIFQYYEEEERQRGNFPDRFSGHQFPNYSSELNVNALLLGDSALYLCASSFGQRAQETQYFGPGTRLLVL.

The chain is built from TRBV9 and TRBJ2-3, with D unclear. Trimming cost V 7 bases and J 3 bases, with 15 bases left between them. CDR3 length equals 14 residues. The germline V gene has CDR1 SGDLS and CDR2 YYNGEE. CDR3 sequence (DNA): TGTGCCAGCCGACCTCAAACCAGGACAGATACGCAGTATTTT. Its translation: CASRPQTRTDTQYF.

The CDR3: CAWTQTGVHEQYF. The CDR3 region has the DNA TGTGCCTGGACCCAGACGGGGGTCCACGAGCAGTACTTC. The chain employs TRBV30 and TRBJ2-7, with D possibly matching TRBD2 (6 bases). Germline V gene data show CDR1 as GTSNPN and CDR2 as SVGIG (reference sequence). The germline V and J ends were trimmed by 4 bases and 5 bases, with 15 bases remaining between them. This CDR3 has 13 residues.

This clonotype was seen a few times. The V call is TRBV29-1, the J call TRBJ2-1; D possibly corresponds to TRBD1 (7 bases). Germline values: CDR1 SQVTM, CDR2 ANQGSEA. This CDR3 contains 15 residues. Trimming took off 4 bases at V and 4 bases at J, with 17 bases between the two ends. CDR3 nucleotide sequence: TGCAGCGTTGGTGCGGCGGGACAGCGTTACAATGAGCAGTTCTTC. Encoded protein: CSVGAAGQRYNEQFF.

This chain connects TRBV27 to TRBJ1-1; D gene unclear. V was cut by 5 bases and J by 4 bases, with 11 bases left in between. The CDR3 has 13 amino acids. Germline V gene sequence: CDR1 MNHEY, CDR2 SMNVEV (reference sequence). The CDR3 sequence: CASSPTWGTEAFF. Written as DNA, the CDR3 is TGTGCCAGCAGTCCGACGTGGGGCACTGAAGCTTTCTTT.

The chain has TRBV6-6 and TRBJ1-5, with D perhaps matching TRBD1 (5 bases). The CDR3 length is 14 residues. The V gene lost 6 bases and the J gene lost 5 bases, with 14 bases spanning the gap. Germline CDR1 reads MNHNY; CDR2 reads SVGAGI (reference sequence). The CDR3 DNA is TGTGCCAGCAGATCTCAGGGACGGGATCAGCCCCAGCATTTT. This encodes CASRSQGRDQPQHF.

This clonotype was counted a few times. The gene calls are TRBV27 and TRBJ2-1, with 8 bases matching TRBD1. The CDR3 runs to 15 residues. Germline V gene data show CDR1 as MNHEY and CDR2 as SMNVEV (reference sequence). V shed 7 bases and J 2 bases; nucleotides not matched to a gene: 7. This CDR3 is CASKGQGGPYNEQFF. The CDR3 DNA follows: TGTGCCAGCAAAGGACAGGGCGGACCCTACAATGAGCAGTTCTTC.

This clonotype was seen more than once but under ten times. V usage is TRBV4-1 and J usage is TRBJ1-2; 11 bases fit TRBD1. V dropped 1 base and J dropped 9; count of bases not matched to a gene: 7. CDR1 and CDR2 from the germline V gene are MGHRA and YSYEKL. The CDR3 sequence is 15 residues long. The CDR3, as DNA: TGCGCCAGCAGCCAAGGCCGGACAGGGGGCCATCGCTACACCTTC. Encoded protein: CASSQGRTGGHRYTF.

A few counts support this clonotype. The chain employs TRBV12-3 or TRBV12-4 and TRBJ2-2; 7 nucleotides align to TRBD1. The trim removed 6 bases at V and 4 bases at J, leaving 8 bases unmatched. The CDR3 runs 15 residues. The CDR3 sequence is CASSPLPGGTGELFF. For the CDR3, the DNA is TGTGCCAGCAGCCCACTGCCAGGGGGCACCGGGGAGCTGTTTTTT.

The chain recombines TRBV27 with TRBJ2-7; 10 bases agree with TRBD2. Trimming at V came to 7 bases and at J to 5 bases, leaving 5 bases not matched to a gene. The CDR3 loop spans 13 amino acids. Germline assignment: CDR1 MNHEY and CDR2 SMNVEV (reference sequence). CDR3 sequence reads: CASIPSGRDEQYF. DNA of the CDR3: TGTGCCAGCATACCTAGCGGGAGAGACGAGCAGTACTTC.